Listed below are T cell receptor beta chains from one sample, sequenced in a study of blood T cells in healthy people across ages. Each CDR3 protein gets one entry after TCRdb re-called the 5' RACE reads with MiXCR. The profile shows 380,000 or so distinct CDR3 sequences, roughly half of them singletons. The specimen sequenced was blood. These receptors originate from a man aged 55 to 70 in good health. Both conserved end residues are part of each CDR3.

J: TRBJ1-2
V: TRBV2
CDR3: CASRPDRDGYTF

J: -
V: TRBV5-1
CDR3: CASSLRGTSGTRSDEQYF

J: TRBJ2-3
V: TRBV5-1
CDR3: CASSASGTSGSRTDTQYF

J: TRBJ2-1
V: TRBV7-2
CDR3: CASSLFDGNNEQFF

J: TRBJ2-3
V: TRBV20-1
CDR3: CSASHGTGRVGTQYF

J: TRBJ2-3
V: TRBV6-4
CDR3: CASSSAAGGLNTQYF

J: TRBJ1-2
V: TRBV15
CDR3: CATSRGTGPPFYGYTF

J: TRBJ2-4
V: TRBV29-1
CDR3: CSGTDLAKNIQYF

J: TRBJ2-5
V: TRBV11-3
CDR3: CASSPGTSGGAETQYF

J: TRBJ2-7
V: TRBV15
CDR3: CATSRDRGENSYEQYF

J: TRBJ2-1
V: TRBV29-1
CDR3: CSVATQGGFNNEQFF

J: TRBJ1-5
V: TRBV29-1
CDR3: CSVGTVASQPQHF

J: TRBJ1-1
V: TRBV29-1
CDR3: CSVGSFDAEAFF

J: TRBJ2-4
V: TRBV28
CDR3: CASSYPQWGAGPYF

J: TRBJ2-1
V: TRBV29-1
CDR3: CSVERQGMNEQFF

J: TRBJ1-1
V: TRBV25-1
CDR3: CASSNGRVSSTEAFF

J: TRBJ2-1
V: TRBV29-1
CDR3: CSVVNLVGYNEQFF

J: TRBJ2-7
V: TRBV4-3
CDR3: CASSQDLYGLAGVSYEQYF

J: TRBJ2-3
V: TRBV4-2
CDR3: CASSQRTSGTDTQYF

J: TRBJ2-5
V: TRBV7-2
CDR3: CASSLDPAGGAGETQYF

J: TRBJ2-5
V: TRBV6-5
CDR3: CASSYSMRQTKETQYF

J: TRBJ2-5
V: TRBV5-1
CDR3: CASSLVEETQYF

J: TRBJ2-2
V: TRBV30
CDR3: CAWSPPGGLGAGELFF

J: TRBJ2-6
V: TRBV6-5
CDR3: CASRDRSGGANVLTF

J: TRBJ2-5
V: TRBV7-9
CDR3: CASILQETQYF

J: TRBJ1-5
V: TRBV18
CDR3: CASSPDVGTVQPQHF

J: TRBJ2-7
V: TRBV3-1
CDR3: CASSQSWTGGYEQYF

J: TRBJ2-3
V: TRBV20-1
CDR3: CSARRPRDRIRDTQYF

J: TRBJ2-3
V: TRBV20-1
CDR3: CSASLSVSLRTQDTQYF

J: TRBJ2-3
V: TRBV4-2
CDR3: CASSQTDRNGDTQYF

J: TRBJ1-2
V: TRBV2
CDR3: CASSETVLHGYTF

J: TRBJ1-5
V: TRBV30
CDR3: CAWSLGQGPQPQHF

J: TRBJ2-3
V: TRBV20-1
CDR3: CSTAEGHSTDTQYF

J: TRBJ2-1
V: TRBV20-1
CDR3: CSARISGIGQFF

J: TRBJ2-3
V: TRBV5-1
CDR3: CASSSGLAGGLESTDTQYF

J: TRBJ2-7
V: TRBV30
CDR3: CAWSVGGTSYEQYF

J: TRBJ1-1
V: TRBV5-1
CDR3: CASSLDIGEAFF

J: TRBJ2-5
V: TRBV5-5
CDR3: CASSPMTGKETQYF

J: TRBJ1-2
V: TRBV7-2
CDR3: CASSLGGSTYGYTF

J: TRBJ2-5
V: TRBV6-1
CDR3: CASSPTGTSMETQYF

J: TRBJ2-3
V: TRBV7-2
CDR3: CASSLGGYDTQYF

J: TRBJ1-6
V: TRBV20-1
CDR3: CSARGGAGNSPLHF